A selection of T cell receptor beta chains follows, all from one sample in a study of tumor and adjacent non-tumor tissue in lung cancer. TCRdb analysed the multiplex PCR reads with MiXCR anew, one entry per CDR3 protein. Here the sample spans 65,000 to 85,000 distinct CDR3 sequences, more than 75% being singletons. The specimen was distant non-tumor lung tissue. The receptors derive from a man aged 60 to 75 with non-small cell lung cancer. The CDR3 runs from the conserved cysteine through the conserved F or W. D genes are given only for firm matches. Not all rows give a size; the values are once, few, many and, for expanded clones, a class.

>NA|TRBJ1-6|TRBD1|TRBV11-2
TGCGCCAACAGCTCGACAGGGAGGGGGTCACCCCTCCACTTT
CANSSTGRGSPLHF
>many|TRBJ2-7|NA|TRBV10-2
TGCGCCAGCGCCCACGGCAGGGACCCTTCCTACGAGCAGTACTTC
CASAHGRDPSYEQYF
>NA|TRBJ2-7|TRBD1|TRBV5-4
TGTGCAAGCAGCCGACAGGGGGCCTACGAGCAGTACTTC
CASSRQGAYEQYF
>NA|TRBJ2-5|TRBD2|TRBV11-2
TGTGCCAGCGGCTCCCGCCCGGGAGGTCCAGAGACCCAGTACTTC
CASGSRPGGPETQYF
>NA|TRBJ2-4|NA|TRBV12-3/TRBV12-4
TGTGCCAGCAGTTTAGGAGCGGTAGACGGTGCGCCAATTTACTTC
CASSLGAVDGAPIYF
>NA|TRBJ2-1|NA|TRBV9
TGTCCCAGCAGCTTTCGCGGGGACGCGGGCGGAGGCGGGAATGAACAGTTCTTC
CPSSFRGDAGGGGNEQFF
>NA|TRBJ2-3|NA|TRBV4-1
TGCGCTAGCAGCCAAGTAGGGACTTGCGGTGCACAGAATACGCAGTATTTT
CASSQVGTCGAQNTQYF
>NA|TRBJ2-1|TRBD2|TRBV6-1
TGTGTCAGCAGTTTCACCGGGACTAGCGGGAGAGGTCAAGAGCAGCTCTTC
CVSSFTGTSGRGQEQLF
>NA|TRBJ2-3|NA|TRBV12-3/TRBV12-4
TGTGCCAGCAGTCCCACAGGGATCACAGGTACGCAGTATTTT
CASSPTGITGTQYF
>NA|TRBJ2-2|NA|TRBV11-2
TGTGCCGGTAGCTTTCCGCTCCTACAAGGAAACACCAGGGAGCTGTTTTTT
CAGSFPLLQGNTRELFF